Listed below are T cell receptor beta chains from one sample, sequenced in a study of blood T cell repertoires in COVID-19. Assay used: immunoSEQ multiplex PCR; TCRdb lists only in-frame clones, some missing. This table holds fewer than 300,000 clones, 82% found once. Sequencing was carried out using PBMCs or T cells enriched from blood (not recorded which). The receptor set was obtained from a man aged 35-49 years who had been exposed to COVID-19. CDR3s include the opening cysteine and the closing phenylalanine or tryptophan. A D gene is named only where the DNA matches it firmly. A row's size may be missing; if present it is once, few, many or a size class.

v_call,j_call,d_call,clone_size,cdr3_nt,cdr3_aa
TRBV11-3,TRBJ1-1,TRBD1,-,TGTGCCAGCAGCCAGACAGGGGTGTGGCAAAAAGCCGACACTGAAGCTTTCTTT,CASSQTGVWQKADTEAFF
TRBV7-9,TRBJ1-4,-,-,TGTGCCAGCAGCCCACTCCGCCACGCAACTAATGAAAAACTGTTTTTT,CASSPLRHATNEKLFF
TRBV12-3/TRBV12-4,TRBJ1-5,-,-,TGTGCCAGCAGTCGTACAAATCAGCCCCAGCATTTT,CASSRTNQPQHF
TRBV18,TRBJ2-3,-,-,TGTGCCAGCTCCCAGGGCGGCGGACGCACAGATACGCAGTATTTT,CASSQGGGRTDTQYF
TRBV7-2,TRBJ1-2,TRBD1,-,TGTGCCAGCAGCTTAGTCGGGACAGGACCACCCTATGGCTACACCTTC,CASSLVGTGPPYGYTF
TRBV13,TRBJ1-3,-,-,TGTGCCAGCACAGGGTTTCTCTCTGGAAACACCATATATTTT,CASTGFLSGNTIYF
TRBV11-3,TRBJ2-3,-,-,TGTGCCAGCAGCCCCAGGGGACCCGGAGAGCAGTATTTT,CASSPRGPGEQYF
TRBV6-5,TRBJ2-5,-,-,TGTGCCAGCAGTACGGGGGTAGTAGAGACCCAGTACTTC,CASSTGVVETQYF
TRBV30,TRBJ1-6,-,-,TGTGCCTGGAGTGTAAGGGGACTAAATAATTCACCCCTCCACTTT,CAWSVRGLNNSPLHF
TRBV2,TRBJ2-1,TRBD2,-,TGTGCCAGCAGGACCGGGACTATCAATGAGCAGTTCTTC,CASRTGTINEQFF
TRBV7-3,TRBJ2-3,-,-,TGTGCCAGCAGCTTAAGGGACTTTACAGATACGCAGTATTTT,CASSLRDFTDTQYF
TRBV6-5,TRBJ1-2,TRBD1,many,TGTGCCAGCAACGGACAGGGAGGGGGATGGGGCTACACCTTC,CASNGQGGGWGYTF
TRBV30,TRBJ1-3,-,once,TGTGCCTGGACTGTCTCGAGCTCTGGAAACACCATATATTTT,CAWTVSSSGNTIYF
TRBV29-1,TRBJ1-3,-,-,TGCAGCGTTGAAATACATACGGGACTGCACTCTGGAAACACCATATATTTT,CSVEIHTGLHSGNTIYF
TRBV7-9,TRBJ2-7,-,-,TGTGCCAGCAGCGAGGGACAAAGCTCCTACGAGCAGTACTTC,CASSEGQSSYEQYF
TRBV27,TRBJ1-4,-,-,TGTGCCAGCAGTTTACGTTCCCCAGGACTAAATGAAAAACTGTTTTTT,CASSLRSPGLNEKLFF
TRBV7-8,TRBJ2-2,-,-,TGTGCCAGCAGCTTAGCGGGAGTATCCGGGGAGCTGTTTTTT,CASSLAGVSGELFF
TRBV3-1/TRBV3-2,TRBJ2-1,-,-,TGTGCCAGCCGGAGTATCGATGAGCAGTTCTTC,CASRSIDEQFF
TRBV10-3,TRBJ2-2,TRBD2,many,TGTGCCATCAGGACTAGCGGGACCGAGCTGTTTTTT,CAIRTSGTELFF
TRBV4-1,TRBJ1-3,-,few,TGCGCCAGCAGCCGGGGACAAAACTCTGGAAACACCATATATTTT,CASSRGQNSGNTIYF
TRBV30,TRBJ2-7,-,-,TGTGCCTGGAGCAGAAACTCCTACGAGCAGTACTTC,CAWSRNSYEQYF
TRBV4-2,TRBJ1-6,TRBD1,-,TGTGCCAGCAGCCCGCCTGAGGGACAGCGGCGTTCACCCCTCCACTTT,CASSPPEGQRRSPLHF
TRBV5-6,TRBJ2-1,TRBD1,-,TGTGCCAGCAGTCCCTTCCGGAGGACAGGGACCAATGAGCAGTTCTTC,CASSPFRRTGTNEQFF
TRBV7-9,TRBJ2-1,TRBD2,-,TGTGCCAGCAATTGGGCTAGCGGGTTCGCATACAATGAGCAGTTCTTC,CASNWASGFAYNEQFF
TRBV5-1,TRBJ2-3,-,-,TGCGCCAGCAGCTCGGGGTCTGCCACAGATACGCAGTATTTT,CASSSGSATDTQYF
TRBV5-1,TRBJ2-7,-,-,TGCGCCAGCAGCTTGGACAGGGCAGCCTACGAGCAGTACTTC,CASSLDRAAYEQYF
TRBV5-8,TRBJ2-1,-,-,TGTGCCAGCAGCCTCGGGACTGGAGGACATAGTAGCTCCTACAATGAGCAGTTCTTC,CASSLGTGGHSSSYNEQFF
TRBV12-5,TRBJ1-1,-,-,TGTGCTAGTGGTCTAGGAGGTCGGTATACGACTGAAGCTTTCTTT,CASGLGGRYTTEAFF
TRBV2,TRBJ2-5,-,-,TGTGCCAGCAGTGTCAACGGGGAGACCCAGTACTTC,CASSVNGETQYF
TRBV7-2,TRBJ2-1,TRBD2,-,TGTGCCAGCAGCCAATATGGCGGGGGAAACAATGAGCAGTTCTTC,CASSQYGGGNNEQFF
TRBV4-1,TRBJ1-2,-,-,TGCGCCAGCAGCCAAGCGGCGGCAACCAACTATGGCTACACCTTC,CASSQAAATNYGYTF
TRBV5-4,TRBJ2-2,-,-,TGTGCCAGCAGCTTGTCCGGACAGTCCACCGGGGAGCTGTTTTTT,CASSLSGQSTGELFF
TRBV3-1/TRBV3-2,TRBJ1-1,-,once,TGTGCCAGCAGCCTCGAGGGTTGGGGAGCTTTCTTT,CASSLEGWGAFF
TRBV9,TRBJ2-1,TRBD2,-,TGTGCCAGCAGCATAATGCCTAGCGGCCACTCCTACAATGAGCAGTTCTTC,CASSIMPSGHSYNEQFF
TRBV3-1/TRBV3-2,TRBJ2-7,-,-,TGTGCCACTTCACTCGGGGTCAACGAGCAGTACTTC,CATSLGVNEQYF
TRBV6-5,TRBJ2-7,-,-,TGTGCCAGCAAACCCGGGACTTCCAGCTCCTACGAGCAGTACTTC,CASKPGTSSSYEQYF
TRBV6-5,TRBJ2-6,TRBD1,-,TGTGCCAGCAGCGTCCAGGGGGCTGGGGCCAACGTCCTGACTTTC,CASSVQGAGANVLTF
TRBV5-8,TRBJ1-5,TRBD1,-,TGTGCCAGCAGCCCGCAGGGGGAATTGCCGGTGCCCCAGCATTTT,CASSPQGELPVPQHF
TRBV9,TRBJ2-7,-,-,TGTGCCAGCAGCGTCAGCGGAGCGAGTTCCTACGAGCAGTACTTC,CASSVSGASSYEQYF
TRBV3-1/TRBV3-2,TRBJ2-7,TRBD2,-,TGTGCCAGCAGCCCTGGACTAGCGGGAGGCGAGAACGAGCAGTACTTC,CASSPGLAGGENEQYF
TRBV19,TRBJ2-7,-,-,TGTGCCAGTAGTATCGACTTTGCCTACGAGCAGTACTTC,CASSIDFAYEQYF
TRBV9,TRBJ2-1,-,-,TGTGCCAGCAGCGGGCAAAGGAGCCCTAGCTCCTACAATGAGCAGTTCTTC,CASSGQRSPSSYNEQFF
TRBV5-1,TRBJ2-2,TRBD1,-,TGCGCCAGCAGCTTACAAGGACAGGGGATTTGGGGGGAGCTGTTTTTT,CASSLQGQGIWGELFF
TRBV7-8,TRBJ1-4,-,-,TGTGCCAGCAGTAAGGGGCAGGGAAAAGAAAAACTGTTTTTT,CASSKGQGKEKLFF
TRBV30,TRBJ2-5,-,-,TGTGCCTGGAGGACGCAGTACAGGGCGCAAGAGACCCAGTACTTC,CAWRTQYRAQETQYF
TRBV10-1,TRBJ2-1,TRBD1,few,TGCGCCAGCGGGGGGGACAGGGTCGGTAATGAGCAGTTCTTC,CASGGDRVGNEQFF
TRBV7-8,TRBJ1-1,-,few,TGTGCCAGCAGCGGCCAGGGGTACACTGAAGCTTTCTTT,CASSGQGYTEAFF
TRBV5-1,TRBJ1-1,TRBD1,-,TGCGCCAGCAGGACAGGGAGGAACACTGAAGCTTTCTTT,CASRTGRNTEAFF
TRBV2,TRBJ1-3,TRBD1,many,TGTGCCAGCAGCCTCGGGACAGTCTCTGGAAACACCATATATTTT,CASSLGTVSGNTIYF
TRBV18,TRBJ1-1,-,-,TGTGCCAGCTCACCAAATGAGGGTTTGAACACTGAAGCTTTCTTT,CASSPNEGLNTEAFF
TRBV7-8,TRBJ2-7,TRBD2,-,TGTGCCAGCAGCCGGACTAGCGGAGCTTACGAGCAGTACTTC,CASSRTSGAYEQYF
TRBV4-1,TRBJ2-1,TRBD2,-,TGCGCCAGCAGCCAAGAAGGACTAGCTCCGTTCTTC,CASSQEGLAPFF
TRBV27,TRBJ2-2,-,-,TGTGCCAGCAGTTTAAATTCAGGGGTGGATGCCGGGGAGCTGTTTTTT,CASSLNSGVDAGELFF
TRBV12-3/TRBV12-4,TRBJ2-7,-,-,TGTGCCAGCAGCACGGGGACTTACGAGCAGTACTTC,CASSTGTYEQYF